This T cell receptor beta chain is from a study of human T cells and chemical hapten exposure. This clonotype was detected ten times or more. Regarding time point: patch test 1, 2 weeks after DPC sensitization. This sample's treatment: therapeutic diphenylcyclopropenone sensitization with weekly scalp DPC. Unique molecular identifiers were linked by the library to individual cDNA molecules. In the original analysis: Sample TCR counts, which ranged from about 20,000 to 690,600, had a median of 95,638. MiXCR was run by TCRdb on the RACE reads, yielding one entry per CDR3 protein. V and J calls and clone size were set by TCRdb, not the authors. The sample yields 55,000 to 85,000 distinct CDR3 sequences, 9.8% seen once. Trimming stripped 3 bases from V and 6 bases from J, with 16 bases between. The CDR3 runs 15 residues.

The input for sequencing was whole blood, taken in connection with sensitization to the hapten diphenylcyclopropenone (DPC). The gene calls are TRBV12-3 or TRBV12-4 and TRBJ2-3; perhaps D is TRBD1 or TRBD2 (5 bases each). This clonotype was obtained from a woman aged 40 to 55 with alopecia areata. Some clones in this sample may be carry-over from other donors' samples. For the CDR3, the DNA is TGTGCCAGCAGTTTGGTCGCAGGGTTAGCGGATACGCAGTATTTT. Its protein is CASSLVAGLADTQYF.